What follows are 7 T cell receptor beta chains derived from one specimen sequenced in a study of T cells after yellow fever vaccination. Each CDR3 protein is one row after TCRdb ran MiXCR on the 5' RACE reads. The sample includes approximately 300,000 distinct CDR3 sequences, 6.8% of them seen just once. The sequencing here drew on PBMCs, taken 45 days after the first yellow fever vaccination. The receptors shown here come from a man aged 18 to 35 who received the YFV17D yellow fever vaccine.

This clonotype appeared many times. The J gene is TRBJ2-2, the V gene TRBV3-1; D remains ambiguous. V lost 4 bases and J 4 bases, leaving 7 bases between the germline ends. The length of the CDR3 is 13 residues. Germline V gives CDR1 LGHDT, CDR2 YNNKEL (reference sequence). CDR3 protein: CASSPRPTGELFF. The CDR3 DNA reads as TGTGCCAGCAGCCCAAGGCCCACCGGGGAGCTGTTTTTT.

This clonotype occurred a few times. The chain combines TRBV6-5 with TRBJ1-2; D remains unclear. The CDR3 consists of 15 residues. V was clipped by 2 bases and J by 0 bases, with 10 bases between them. Per germline, CDR1 MNHEY and CDR2 SVGAGI. Here the CDR3 reads CASSYLGVSNYGYTF. In nucleotides, the CDR3 is TGTGCCAGCAGTTACCTCGGGGTATCTAACTATGGCTACACCTTC.

There are a few counts of this clonotype. The chain links TRBV5-1 to TRBJ2-3, with D possibly matching TRBD1 (6 bases). In germline, CDR1 is SGHRS, CDR2 YFSETQ. The CDR3 loop spans 15 amino acids. Trimming stripped 0 bases from V and 3 bases from J, with 11 bases between. The CDR3 DNA reads as TGCGCCAGCAGCTTGGGAAGCGGACAGACAGATACGCAGTATTTT. It is translated as CASSLGSGQTDTQYF.

This clonotype was detected a few times. The chain joins TRBV7-8 to TRBJ2-7; TRBD2 matches 10 bases. J gave up 2 bases and V 3 bases, and 7 bases lay outside the gene matches. The CDR3 loop spans 16 amino acids. Germline assignment: CDR1 SGHVS and CDR2 FQNEAQ. CDR3 sequence: CASSFVAGGGPYEQYV. CDR3 nucleotide sequence: TGTGCCAGCAGCTTTGTAGCGGGGGGCGGCCCCTACGAGCAGTACGTC.

The table lists this clonotype with many counts. This chain uses TRBV6-1 with TRBJ2-5; a possible D gene is TRBD1 (6 bases). The CDR3 is 14 amino acids. The germline V and J ends were trimmed by 2 bases and 5 bases, with 12 bases remaining between them. Looked up from germline, CDR1 is MNHNS and CDR2 is SASEGT. This chain's CDR3 is CASSESQGSETQYF. The CDR3, as DNA: TGTGCCAGCAGTGAATCACAGGGTTCGGAGACCCAGTACTTC.

The genes are TRBV5-1 and TRBJ2-1; tentatively, D is TRBD2 (5 bases). This CDR3 spans 15 amino acids. Looked up from germline, CDR1 is SGHRS and CDR2 is YFSETQ. Trimming shortened V by 6 bases and J by 7 bases, and 20 bases separated the two germline ends. The CDR3 loop reads CASTGGLVGANEQFF. As DNA, the CDR3 is TGCGCCAGCACCGGAGGACTGGTTGGAGCGAATGAGCAGTTCTTC.

This clonotype has ten or more counts. CDR3: CASSLADGVGRQYV. For the CDR3, the DNA is TGTGCCAGCAGCTTAGCGGACGGGGTAGGGAGGCAGTACGTC. The V and J genes are TRBV7-8 and TRBJ2-7; weak D call: TRBD2 (5 bases). CDR3 length: 14 amino acids. Germline-derived CDR1 and CDR2 are SGHVS and FQNEAQ. Between the trimmed V and J ends, which lost 0 bases and 9 bases, there was a span of 15 bases.